This T cell receptor (beta chain) was identified during a study of T cell responses to AZD1222 COVID-19 vaccine. Germline V lookup: CDR1 SNHLY, CDR2 FYNNEI. The V gene lost 2 bases and the J gene lost 1 base, with 8 bases spanning the gap. CDR3 length equals 14 residues. Repertoires were generated with immunoSEQ multiplex PCR, while TCRdb's copy carries only in-frame clones and drops some. Counted here are some 97,000 clones, about 87% occurring once; the ten biggest clones make up 4.2%. Source: peripheral blood, taken on day 0 of MenACWY control vaccination. The gene calls are TRBV2 and TRBJ1-1; D not resolved. The source is an adult in good health. Written as DNA, the CDR3 is TGTGCCAGCAGTGAAACCCGAGGGAACACTGAAGCTTTCTTT. Its translation is CASSETRGNTEAFF.